This T cell receptor beta chain was identified in a study of identical twins. The study, taken as a whole, reports: Conclusions were drawn cross-sectionally by statistical analysis, without following the same donors.

Healthy Caucasians, and only they, were the donors. Each CDR3 protein gets one entry after TCRdb re-called the 5' RACE reads with MiXCR. The sample lists about 430,000 distinct CDR3 sequences, roughly 20% seen once, with roughly 12% in the top ten. Germline V gives CDR1 KGHDR, CDR2 SFDVKD. The ends lost 5 bases at V and 5 bases at J; junction bases unmatched: 5. The CDR3 runs to 15 residues. To note about this clonotype: Antigen: not known.

The rearrangement uses TRBV24-1 and TRBJ1-5, with 10 bases identical to TRBD1. Sequenced: naive T cells sorted from blood. This clonotype originated in a man aged 45 to 65 in good health. The CDR3 nucleotides are TGTGCCACCAGTGGTGGACAGGGGGTGGATCAGCCCCAGCATTTT. Amino acid sequence: CATSGGQGVDQPQHF.